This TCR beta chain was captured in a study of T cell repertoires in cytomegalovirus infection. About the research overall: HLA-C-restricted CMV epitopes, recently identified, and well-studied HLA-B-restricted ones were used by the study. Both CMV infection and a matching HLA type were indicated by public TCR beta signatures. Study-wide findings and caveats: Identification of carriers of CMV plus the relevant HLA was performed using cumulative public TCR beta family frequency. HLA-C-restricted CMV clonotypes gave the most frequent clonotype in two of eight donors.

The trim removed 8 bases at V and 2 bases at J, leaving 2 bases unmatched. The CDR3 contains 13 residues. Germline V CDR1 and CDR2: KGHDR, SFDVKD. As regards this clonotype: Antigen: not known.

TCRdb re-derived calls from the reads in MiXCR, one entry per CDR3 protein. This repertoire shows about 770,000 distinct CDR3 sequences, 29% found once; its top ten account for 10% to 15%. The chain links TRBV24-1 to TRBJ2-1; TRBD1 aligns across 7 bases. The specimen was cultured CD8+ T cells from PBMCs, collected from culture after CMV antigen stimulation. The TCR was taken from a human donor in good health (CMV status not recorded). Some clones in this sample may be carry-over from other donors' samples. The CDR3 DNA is TGTGCCACCAAGGGGGCCGCCTACAATGAGCAGTTCTTC. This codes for CATKGAAYNEQFF.